The 27 T cell receptor beta chains presented below share a single source sample, sequenced in a study of cytomegalovirus exposure and HLA in healthy donors. Primers: 60 Vbeta forward and 13 Jbeta reverse. The table came from immunoSEQ multiplex PCR; TCRdb's copy has only in-frame clones and leaves some out. The sample gives approximately 140,000 clones, around 83% of which show up once; roughly 1.2% is in the top ten. The sequencing input was PBMCs. These receptors were taken from a girl aged 2 to 10 in good health and CMV-seronegative.

V gene TRBV28 combines with J gene TRBJ2-2, with D unclear. CDR1 MDHEN and CDR2 SYDVKM come from the germline V gene. The V and J ends lost 1 base and 4 bases respectively, with 10 bases between them. This CDR3 has 15 amino acids. The CDR3 reads CASSLSYSFTGELFF. In nucleotides, the CDR3 is TGTGCCAGCAGTTTATCCTACTCTTTCACCGGGGAGCTGTTTTTT.

The chain couples TRBV9 to TRBJ1-4; 8 bases match TRBD1. The junction had 7 bases not matched to a gene; V was cut back by 3 bases and J by 0 bases. The CDR3 is made up of 17 amino acids. Germline V gene lookup returns CDR1 SGDLS and CDR2 YYNGEE. The CDR3 region is CASSARTGLATNEKLFF. CDR3 bases: TGTGCCAGCAGCGCCAGGACAGGGCTTGCAACTAATGAAAAACTGTTTTTT.

The genes are TRBV9 and TRBJ1-2; no definite D call. The germline V gene has CDR1 SGDLS and CDR2 YYNGEE. This CDR3 region has 13 residues. The V and J ends lost 0 bases and 8 bases respectively, with 11 bases between them. The CDR3 reads CASSVDQGGGYTF. CDR3 bases: TGTGCCAGCAGCGTAGATCAAGGAGGGGGCTACACCTTC.

V usage is TRBV7-9 and J usage is TRBJ2-7; TRBD1 aligns across 9 bases. Germline trimming cut 5 bases from V and 2 bases from J; bases unmatched to any gene: 10. The CDR3 totals 16 residues. In germline, CDR1 is SEHNR, CDR2 FQNEAQ (reference sequence). For the CDR3, the DNA is TGTGCCAGCAGCCCCTCCCTGGACAGGGGACCCTACGAGCAGTACTTC. Its translation is CASSPSLDRGPYEQYF. Looking up the rest from reference TRBV7-9 and TRBJ2-7 gives the full variable domain: DTGVSQNPRHKITKRGQNVTFRCDPISEHNRLYWYRQTLGQGPEFLTYFQNEAQLEKSRLLSDRFSAERPKGSFSTLEIQRTEQGDSAMYLCASSPSLDRGPYEQYFGPGTRLTVT.

In the case of this clone: Additional DNA sequences in this sample encode the identical CDR3. The genes are TRBV6-1 and TRBJ2-3; TRBD2 aligns across 9 bases. The V segment lost 2 bases and the J segment 9 bases; nucleotides outside the gene matches: 6. CDR1 and CDR2 (germline): MNHNS, SASEGT. This CDR3 is 14 amino acids long. The CDR3 spells CASSEPGTSLTQYF. The CDR3 coding sequence is TGTGCCAGCAGTGAACCTGGGACTAGCCTGACGCAGTATTTT.

The rearrangement links TRBV7-2 to TRBJ2-3; D unresolved. Trimming pared 0 bases from V and 2 bases from J, leaving 6 bases between. Germline CDR1 SGHTA, CDR2 FQGNSA. The CDR3 is 14 residues long. For the CDR3, the DNA is TGTGCCAGCAGCTTAGCGTTGGCCACAGATACGCAGTATTTT. Amino acid sequence: CASSLALATDTQYF.

The chain couples TRBV9 to TRBJ2-3; 7 nucleotides line up with TRBD2. With V trimmed by 0 bases and J by 5 bases, 6 bases remained unmatched. Germline loops: CDR1 SGDLS, CDR2 YYNGEE. This CDR3 is built from 15 residues. The CDR3 is CASSVGTSGVDTQYF. In DNA form, the CDR3 reads TGTGCCAGCAGCGTAGGGACTAGTGGGGTAGATACGCAGTATTTT.

The chain employs TRBV28 and TRBJ1-4; unclear D gene. Germline CDR1 and CDR2: MDHEN and SYDVKM. The length of the CDR3 is 15 residues. V was trimmed by 5 bases and J by 4 bases, leaving 14 bases between them. In DNA form, the CDR3 reads TGTGCCAGCAGTCCACTCGCCGGTCTTAATGAAAAACTGTTTTTT. Its translation: CASSPLAGLNEKLFF.

A few counts support this clone. The chain uses TRBV2 and TRBJ1-1; no reliable D call. Germline V lookup: CDR1 SNHLY, CDR2 FYNNEI. V lost 2 bases and J 0 bases, leaving 7 bases between the germline ends. This CDR3 has 14 amino acids. The CDR3 sequence is CASSETLMNTEAFF. The CDR3 nucleotides read TGTGCCAGCAGTGAAACTCTGATGAACACTGAAGCTTTCTTT.

This chain links TRBV4-1 with TRBJ2-5; 11 nucleotides agree with TRBD2. This CDR3 has 17 amino acids. V gave up 1 base and J gave up 4 bases; unmatched junction bases: 8. CDR1 and CDR2 (germline): MGHRA, YSYEKL. The CDR3 DNA sequence: TGCGCCAGCAGCCAAGTACCCTTAGCGGGAGGGGGAGAGACCCAGTACTTC. Its translation: CASSQVPLAGGGETQYF.

J is TRBJ2-5 and V is TRBV9; 11 bases agree with TRBD2. J was trimmed by 5 bases and V by 0 bases; bases with no gene match: 9. In germline, CDR1 is SGDLS, CDR2 YYNGEE. The CDR3 is 17 residues long. The chain's CDR3 is CASSVGNSGGAGETQYF. DNA of the CDR3: TGTGCCAGCAGCGTAGGGAATAGCGGGGGGGCGGGGGAGACCCAGTACTTC.

Only a few counts were recorded for this clone. The V call is TRBV27, the J call TRBJ2-1; 8 bases agree with TRBD2. CDR3 length equals 16 residues. Germline trimming cut 3 bases from V and 7 bases from J; bases unmatched to any gene: 11. The V gene's germline CDR1 is MNHEY and CDR2 SMNVEV (reference sequence). DNA of the CDR3: TGTGCCAGCAGTTTTAATAGCGGGATTTTCGCTAATGAGCAGTTCTTC. Its protein is CASSFNSGIFANEQFF.

About this clone: The junction departs from the called germline gene at one end, perhaps through a read error. Other DNA sequences of this sample code for an identical CDR3. This chain connects TRBV7-9 to TRBJ1-4, with 7 bases identical to TRBD1. The CDR3 extends over 15 amino acids. Germline CDR1 SEHNR, CDR2 FQNEAQ (reference sequence). The CDR3 spells CASSWSGGYNEKLFF. DNA of the CDR3: TGTGCCAGCAGCTGGTCAGGGGGATATAATGAAAAACTGTTTTTC.

The chain combines TRBV30 with TRBJ2-5; unclear D gene. Trimming cost V 2 bases and J 1 base, with 8 bases left between them. The CDR3 consists of 13 residues. Germline V gene lookup returns CDR1 GTSNPN and CDR2 SVGIG (reference sequence). This chain's CDR3 is CAWSPLVQETQYF. The CDR3 DNA sequence: TGTGCCTGGAGTCCACTCGTCCAAGAGACCCAGTACTTC. The full variable domain, completed using reference TRBV30 and TRBJ2-5, is SQTIHQWPATLVQPVGSPLSLECTVEGTSNPNLYWYRQAAGRGLQLLFYSVGIGQISSEVPQNLSASRPQDRQFILSSKKLLLSDSGFYLCAWSPLVQETQYFGPGTRLLVL.

The V call is TRBV6-1, the J call TRBJ2-7, with 10 bases fitting TRBD2. CDR3 length: 15 amino acids. Germline CDR1 MNHNS, CDR2 SASEGT. V dropped 8 bases and J dropped 4; count of bases not matched to a gene: 11. The CDR3 nucleotides read TGTGCCAGCCTGAAGCGGGAGGGATCTGATTACGAGCAGTACTTC. It codes for CASLKREGSDYEQYF.

The chain joins TRBV19 to TRBJ2-7; TRBD1 matches 7 bases. J gave up 3 bases and V 5 bases, and 7 bases lay outside the gene matches. The V gene's germline CDR1 is LNHDA and CDR2 SQIVND (reference sequence). The CDR3 loop spans 14 amino acids. CDR3 coding DNA: TGTGCCAGTAGTGCACCCGGGACAGACTACGAGCAGTACTTC. Protein: CASSAPGTDYEQYF.

V and J are TRBV11-3 and TRBJ1-1; D remains ambiguous. This CDR3 is built from 15 residues. Trimming left V 5 bases short and J 3 bases short, with 16 bases between. Germline values: CDR1 SGHNT, CDR2 YENEEA. The CDR3 coding sequence is TGTGCCAGCAGCCCTCGGTCGGGTCGGGACACTGAAGCTTTCTTT. Protein sequence: CASSPRSGRDTEAFF.

The gene calls are TRBV27 and TRBJ1-5; D is perhaps TRBD1 (6 bases). Germline lookup yields CDR1 MNHEY and CDR2 SMNVEV (reference sequence). CDR3 length: 15 residues. V was cut by 2 bases and J by 7 bases, with 15 bases left in between. CDR3 nucleotides: TGTGCCAGCAGTTTAAGGCCAGGGGCGGAGCAGCCCCAGCATTTT. It yields the protein CASSLRPGAEQPQHF.

This sequence joins TRBV30 and TRBJ1-2; 9 nucleotides agree with TRBD1. J lost 8 bases, V lost 5 bases, and 21 bases had no gene match. The germline V gene encodes CDR1 GTSNPN and CDR2 SVGIG (reference sequence). CDR3 length: 17 residues. The CDR3 nucleotides are TGTGCCTGGGGGACAGGGATTGCGGATCGCAATGCATACGGCTACACCTTC. Translated: CAWGTGIADRNAYGYTF.

The chain employs TRBV4-1 and TRBJ1-6, with TRBD1 identical over 8 bases. The CDR3 length is 15 residues. Losses at the gene ends were 5 bases for V and 8 bases for J; bases not matched to a gene: 8. In germline, CDR1 is MGHRA, CDR2 YSYEKL. The CDR3: CASSARDRGYSPLHF. For the CDR3, the DNA is TGCGCCAGCAGCGCCCGAGACAGGGGTTATTCACCCCTCCACTTT.

The chain uses TRBV27 and TRBJ2-7; 8 nucleotides align to TRBD1. J lost 6 bases, V lost 0 bases, and 4 bases had no gene match. The CDR3 spans 14 residues. Germline assignment: CDR1 MNHEY and CDR2 SMNVEV (reference sequence). The CDR3 reads CASSLSAGGVEQYF. In DNA, the CDR3 is TGTGCCAGCAGTTTATCCGCAGGGGGCGTCGAGCAGTACTTC.

V is TRBV9 and J is TRBJ1-4; D remains ambiguous. This CDR3 spans 14 amino acids. Deletions cut 2 bases from V and 0 bases from J, with 5 bases between. CDR1 and CDR2 from the germline V gene are SGDLS and YYNGEE. CDR3 sequence reads: CASSVQATNEKLFF. CDR3 DNA sequence: TGTGCCAGCAGCGTGCAGGCAACTAATGAAAAACTGTTTTTT.

CDR3 in DNA: TGTGCCAGCTCACCCGGGGGGACAGGGAACTATGGCTACACCTTC. Its protein product is CASSPGGTGNYGYTF. The chain combines TRBV28 with TRBJ1-2; 9 positions match TRBD1. V shed 8 bases and J 2 bases; nucleotides not matched to a gene: 9. The CDR3 sequence is 15 residues long. Germline V gives CDR1 MDHEN, CDR2 SYDVKM.

The V and J genes are TRBV4-2 and TRBJ2-1; unclear D gene. The CDR3 length is 16 residues. Germline CDR1 reads LGHNA; CDR2 reads YNFKEQ. The V and J ends lost 3 bases and 6 bases respectively, with 18 bases between them. DNA for the CDR3: TGTGCCAGCAGCCAGGCCGCGGAACACCTACTCAATGAGCAGTTCTTC. This gives the protein CASSQAAEHLLNEQFF.

This clone has more than one count but fewer than ten. This chain links TRBV6-6 with TRBJ2-7; D gene uncertain. The CDR3 spans 12 residues. Germline V lookup: CDR1 MNHNY, CDR2 SVGAGI (reference sequence). Trimming removed 6 bases at V and 4 bases at J, with 10 bases between. The CDR3 DNA follows: TGTGCCAGCAGCCAAGACGGGTACGAGCAGTACTTC. It yields the protein CASSQDGYEQYF.

The rearrangement joins TRBV7-6 to TRBJ2-7; TRBD2 agrees at 7 bases. This CDR3 contains 14 residues. Germline V CDR1 and CDR2: SGHVS, FNYEAQ. Trimming took 3 bases from V and 3 from J; bases not matched to a gene: 5. CDR3 sequence (DNA): TGTGCCAGCAGCTTGGGGGGGTTTGGCTACGAGCAGTACTTC. This encodes CASSLGGFGYEQYF.

The J gene is TRBJ2-2, the V gene TRBV10-2, with unresolved D. CDR1 is WSHSY and CDR2 is SAAADI in the germline V gene. V shed 7 bases and J shed 1 base, with 16 bases lying between them. The CDR3 totals 16 residues. The CDR3 sequence is CASTKPSYRNTGELFF. The DNA of the CDR3 is TGCGCCAGCACGAAACCCAGTTATCGGAACACCGGGGAGCTGTTTTTT.